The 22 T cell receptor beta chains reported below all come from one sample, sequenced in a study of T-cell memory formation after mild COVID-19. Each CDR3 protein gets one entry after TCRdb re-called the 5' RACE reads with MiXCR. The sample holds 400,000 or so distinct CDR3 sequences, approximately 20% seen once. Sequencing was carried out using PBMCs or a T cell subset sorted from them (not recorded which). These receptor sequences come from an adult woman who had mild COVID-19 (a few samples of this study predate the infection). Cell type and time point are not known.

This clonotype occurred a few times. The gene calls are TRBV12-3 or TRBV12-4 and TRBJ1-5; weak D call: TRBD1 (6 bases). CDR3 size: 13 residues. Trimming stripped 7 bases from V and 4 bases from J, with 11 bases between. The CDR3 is CASKGQKNQPQHF. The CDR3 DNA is TGTGCCAGCAAAGGACAGAAAAATCAGCCCCAGCATTTT.

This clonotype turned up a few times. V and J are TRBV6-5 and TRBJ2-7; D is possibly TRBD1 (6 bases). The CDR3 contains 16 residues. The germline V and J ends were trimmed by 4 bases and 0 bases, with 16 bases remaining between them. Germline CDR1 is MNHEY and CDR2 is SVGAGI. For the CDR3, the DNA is TGTGCCAGCAGTTTCCCCAAGGAAGGGGGCTCCTACGAGCAGTACTTC. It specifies CASSFPKEGGSYEQYF.

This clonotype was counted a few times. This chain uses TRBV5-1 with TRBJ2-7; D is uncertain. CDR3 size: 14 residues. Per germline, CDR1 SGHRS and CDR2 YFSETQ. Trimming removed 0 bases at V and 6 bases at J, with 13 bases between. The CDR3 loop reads CASSLGPRTTEQYF. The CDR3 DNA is TGCGCCAGCAGCTTGGGTCCAAGAACGACCGAGCAGTACTTC.

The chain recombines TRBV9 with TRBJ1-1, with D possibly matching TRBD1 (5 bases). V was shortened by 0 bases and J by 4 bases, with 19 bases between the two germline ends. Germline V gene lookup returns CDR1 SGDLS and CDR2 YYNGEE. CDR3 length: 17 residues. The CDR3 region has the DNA TGTGCCAGCAGCGTAGCTAAGGAGGGGCTAAGGACCACTGAAGCTTTCTTT. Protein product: CASSVAKEGLRTTEAFF.

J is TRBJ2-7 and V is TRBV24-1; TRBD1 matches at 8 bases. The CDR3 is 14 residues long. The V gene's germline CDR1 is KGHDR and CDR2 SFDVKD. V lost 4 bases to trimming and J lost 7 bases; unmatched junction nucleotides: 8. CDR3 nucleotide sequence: TGTGCCACCAGTGAACCGGGACAGGCCCGGGAGCAGTACTTC. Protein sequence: CATSEPGQAREQYF.

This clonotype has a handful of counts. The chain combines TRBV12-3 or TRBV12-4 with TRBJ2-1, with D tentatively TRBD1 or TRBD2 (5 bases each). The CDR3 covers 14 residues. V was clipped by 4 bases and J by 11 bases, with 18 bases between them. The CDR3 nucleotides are TGTGCCAGCAGTTCGGCATCGGGGCGGTCCAAGCAGTTCTTC. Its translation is CASSSASGRSKQFF.

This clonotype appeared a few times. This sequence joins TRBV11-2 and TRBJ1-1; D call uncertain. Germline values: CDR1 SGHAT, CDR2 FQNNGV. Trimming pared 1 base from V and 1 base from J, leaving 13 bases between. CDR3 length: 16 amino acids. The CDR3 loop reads CASSLVVWQKNTEAFF. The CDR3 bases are TGTGCCAGCAGCTTAGTTGTGTGGCAGAAGAACACTGAAGCTTTCTTT.

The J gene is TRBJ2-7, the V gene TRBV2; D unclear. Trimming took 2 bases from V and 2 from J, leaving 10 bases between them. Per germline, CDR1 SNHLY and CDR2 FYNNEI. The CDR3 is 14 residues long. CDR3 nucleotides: TGTGCCAGCAGTGAACTTGGCAGAGCCTACGAGCAGTACTTC. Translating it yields CASSELGRAYEQYF.

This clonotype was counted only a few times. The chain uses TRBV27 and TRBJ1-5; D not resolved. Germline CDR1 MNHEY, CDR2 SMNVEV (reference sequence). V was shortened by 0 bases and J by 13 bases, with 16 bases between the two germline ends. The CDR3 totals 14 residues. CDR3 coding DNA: TGTGCCAGCAGTTTATCCCGGGGTCCTGGGGAGCAGCATTTT. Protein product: CASSLSRGPGEQHF.

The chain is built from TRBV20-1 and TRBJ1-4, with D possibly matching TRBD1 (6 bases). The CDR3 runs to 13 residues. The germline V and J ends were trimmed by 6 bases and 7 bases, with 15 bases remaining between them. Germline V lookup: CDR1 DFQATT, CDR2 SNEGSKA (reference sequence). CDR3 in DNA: TGCAGTGCCAGAACTGGGGGCGGTGAAAAACTGTTTTTT. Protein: CSARTGGGEKLFF.

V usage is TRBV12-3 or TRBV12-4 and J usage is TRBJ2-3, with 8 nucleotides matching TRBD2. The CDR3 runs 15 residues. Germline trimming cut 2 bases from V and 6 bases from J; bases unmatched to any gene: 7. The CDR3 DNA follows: TGTGCCAGCAGTTTACGGGGACTAGACGACGATACGCAGTATTTT. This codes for CASSLRGLDDDTQYF.

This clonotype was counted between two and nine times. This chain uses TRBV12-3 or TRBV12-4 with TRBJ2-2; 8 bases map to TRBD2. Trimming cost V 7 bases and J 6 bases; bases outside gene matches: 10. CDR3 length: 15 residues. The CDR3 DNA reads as TGTGCCAGCAAGGCGAGCGGGGGAGGGGCCGGGGAGCTGTTTTTT. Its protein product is CASKASGGGAGELFF.

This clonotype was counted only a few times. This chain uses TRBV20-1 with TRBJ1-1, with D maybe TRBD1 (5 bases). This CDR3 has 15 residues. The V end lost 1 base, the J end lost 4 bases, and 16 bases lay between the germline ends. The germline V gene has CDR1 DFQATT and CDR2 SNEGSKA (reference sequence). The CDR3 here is CSARAGGGRVTEAFF. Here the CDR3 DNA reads TGCAGTGCTAGAGCCGGGGGGGGTAGAGTCACTGAAGCTTTCTTT.

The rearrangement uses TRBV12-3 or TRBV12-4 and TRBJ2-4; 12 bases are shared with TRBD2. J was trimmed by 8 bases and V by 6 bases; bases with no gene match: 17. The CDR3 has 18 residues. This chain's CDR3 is CASSPTQTSGGLRDIQYF. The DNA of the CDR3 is TGTGCCAGCAGCCCCACCCAGACTAGCGGGGGCCTTAGGGACATTCAGTACTTC.

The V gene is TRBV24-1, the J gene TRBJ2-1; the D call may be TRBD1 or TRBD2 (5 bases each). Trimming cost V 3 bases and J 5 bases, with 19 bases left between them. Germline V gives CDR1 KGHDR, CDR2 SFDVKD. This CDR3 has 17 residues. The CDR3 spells CATSDRELGPGNNEQFF. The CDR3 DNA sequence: TGTGCCACCAGTGATCGTGAGCTGGGGCCCGGGAACAATGAGCAGTTCTTC.

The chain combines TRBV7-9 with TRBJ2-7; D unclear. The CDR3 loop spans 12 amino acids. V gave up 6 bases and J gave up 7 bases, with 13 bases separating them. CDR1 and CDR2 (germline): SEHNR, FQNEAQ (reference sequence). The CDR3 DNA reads TGTGCCAGCAGGGCAACCTTGAGTGAGCAGTACTTC. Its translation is CASRATLSEQYF.

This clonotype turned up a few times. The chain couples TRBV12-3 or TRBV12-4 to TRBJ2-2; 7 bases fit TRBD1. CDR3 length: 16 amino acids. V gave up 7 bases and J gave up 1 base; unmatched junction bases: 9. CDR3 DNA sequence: TGTGCCAGCACGGAAACAGGGGCAGGGAACACCGGGGAGCTGTTTTTT. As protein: CASTETGAGNTGELFF.

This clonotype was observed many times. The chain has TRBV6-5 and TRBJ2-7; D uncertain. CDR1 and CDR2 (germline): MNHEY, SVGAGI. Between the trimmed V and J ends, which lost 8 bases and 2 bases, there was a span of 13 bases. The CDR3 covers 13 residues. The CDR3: CASRVGRTYEQYF. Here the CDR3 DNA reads TGTGCCAGCCGGGTAGGGCGCACCTACGAGCAGTACTTC.

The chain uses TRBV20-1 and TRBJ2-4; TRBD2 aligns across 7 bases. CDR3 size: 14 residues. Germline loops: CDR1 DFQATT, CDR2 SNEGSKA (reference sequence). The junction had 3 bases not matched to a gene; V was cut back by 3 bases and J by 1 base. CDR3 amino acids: CSASGGVAKNIQYF. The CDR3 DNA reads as TGCAGTGCTAGTGGGGGGGTGGCCAAAAACATTCAGTACTTC.

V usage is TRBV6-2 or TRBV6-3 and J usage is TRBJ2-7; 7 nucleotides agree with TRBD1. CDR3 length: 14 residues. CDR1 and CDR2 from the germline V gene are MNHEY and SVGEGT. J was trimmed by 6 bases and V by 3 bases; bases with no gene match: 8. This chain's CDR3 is CASSYPAGGPEQYF. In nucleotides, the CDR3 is TGTGCCAGCAGTTATCCAGCAGGGGGTCCCGAGCAGTACTTC.

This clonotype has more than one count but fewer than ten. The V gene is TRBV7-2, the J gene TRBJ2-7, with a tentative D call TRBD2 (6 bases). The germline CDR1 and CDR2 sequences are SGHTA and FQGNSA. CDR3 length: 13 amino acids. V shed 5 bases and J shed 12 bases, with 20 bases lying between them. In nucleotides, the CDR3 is TGTGCCAGCAGCCAATCCGGGGGAGGAGTTCGGTACTTC. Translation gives CASSQSGGGVRYF.

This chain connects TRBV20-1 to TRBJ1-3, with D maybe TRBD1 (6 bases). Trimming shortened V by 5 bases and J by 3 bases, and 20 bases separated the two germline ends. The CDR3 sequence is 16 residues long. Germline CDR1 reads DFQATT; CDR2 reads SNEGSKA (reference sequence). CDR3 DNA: TGCAGTGCTGCCCCTGGGCAGGGGATTCTTGGAAACACCATATATTTT. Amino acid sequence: CSAAPGQGILGNTIYF.